This T cell receptor (beta chain) was obtained from a study of blood T cell repertoires in COVID-19. Produced via immunoSEQ multiplex PCR; TCRdb's table is partial and in-frame only. The table shows around 400,000 clones, with around 83% occurring only once. Losses at the gene ends were 6 bases for V and 4 bases for J; bases not matched to a gene: 7. CDR1 and CDR2 (germline): SEHNR, FQNEAQ (reference sequence). The CDR3 is made up of 15 amino acids. Recovered status in Cohort 3 required two negative PCRs, clearance, or symptom resolution. Sequencing input: PBMCs or T cells enriched from blood (not recorded which). The chain carries TRBV7-9 and TRBJ2-1, with 9 bases lining up with TRBD2. The TCR was taken from a woman in her forties or fifties who had recovered from COVID-19. The CDR3 nucleotides are TGTGCCAGCAGTCCCCGACTAGCGGTATACAATGAGCAGTTCTTC. As protein: CASSPRLAVYNEQFF.